Below, one TCR beta chain is given with its context. This specimen comes from a study of T cell responses to AZD1222 COVID-19 vaccine. This CDR3 has 14 amino acids. Germline CDR1 SGHRS, CDR2 YFSETQ. J was trimmed by 0 bases and V by 4 bases; bases with no gene match: 2. TCRdb's table, derived via immunoSEQ multiplex PCR, lists solely in-frame clones and lacks some. The sample consists of about 140,000 clones, roughly 90% of them appearing once. The origin of this receptor is an adult in good health. This chain uses TRBV5-1 with TRBJ1-1; the match to TRBD1 covers 8 bases. Sequences were derived from peripheral blood, sampled on day 0 of AZD1222 vaccination. The CDR3 DNA is TGCGCCAGCAGCGTGGGACAGGTGAACACTGAAGCTTTCTTT. Protein sequence: CASSVGQVNTEAFF.